This TCR beta chain stems from a study of cytomegalovirus exposure and HLA in healthy donors. The data were produced by immunoSEQ multiplex PCR, yet TCRdb's version contains in-frame clones alone and is incomplete. The table records approximately 200,000 clones, around nine tenths of them present only once. The CDR3 has 16 amino acids. J gave up 3 bases and V 2 bases, and 5 bases lay outside the gene matches. Germline V gene sequence: CDR1 SGHDN, CDR2 FVKESK. Findings of the study overall: Cytomegalovirus status was reportedly diagnosed by the classifier with high specificity and sensitivity. The dataset shows that most TCR sequences were rare, while some public TCRs occurred in many donors.

About this clone: The antigen is not known.

The donors were part of the validation cohort of 120 or so subjects. That cohort was separate from the first cohort, which comprised 550 to 750 subjects. This receptor was taken from a woman aged 18-29 years in good health and CMV-seronegative. The sample was PBMCs. The chain combines TRBV14 with TRBJ2-5; 11 bases are shared with TRBD1. The chain's CDR3 is CASSQWDRGEEETQYF. The CDR3 nucleotides read TGTGCCAGCAGCCAATGGGACAGGGGGGAGGAAGAGACCCAGTACTTC.